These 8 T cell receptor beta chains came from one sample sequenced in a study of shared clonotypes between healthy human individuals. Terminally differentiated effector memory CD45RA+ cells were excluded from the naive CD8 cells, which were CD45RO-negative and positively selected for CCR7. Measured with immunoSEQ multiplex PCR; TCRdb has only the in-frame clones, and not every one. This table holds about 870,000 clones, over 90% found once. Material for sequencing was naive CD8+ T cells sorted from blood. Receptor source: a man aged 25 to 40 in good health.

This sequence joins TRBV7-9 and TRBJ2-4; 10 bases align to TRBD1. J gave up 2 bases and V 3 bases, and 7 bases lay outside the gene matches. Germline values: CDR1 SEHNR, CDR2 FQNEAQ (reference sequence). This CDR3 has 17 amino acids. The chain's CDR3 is CASSFDRGRESKNIQYF. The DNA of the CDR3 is TGTGCCAGCAGCTTCGACAGGGGGCGGGAGTCCAAAAACATTCAGTACTTC.

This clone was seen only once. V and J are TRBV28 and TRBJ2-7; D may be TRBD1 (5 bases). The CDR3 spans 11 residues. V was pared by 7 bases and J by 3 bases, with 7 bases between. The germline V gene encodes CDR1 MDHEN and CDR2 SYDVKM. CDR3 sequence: CASIDSYEQYF. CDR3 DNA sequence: TGTGCCAGCATAGACAGCTACGAGCAGTACTTC.

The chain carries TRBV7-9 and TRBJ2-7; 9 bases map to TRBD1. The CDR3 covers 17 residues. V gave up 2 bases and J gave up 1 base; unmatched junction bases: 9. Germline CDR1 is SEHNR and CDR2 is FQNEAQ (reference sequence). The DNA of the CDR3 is TGTGCCAGCAGCTTACCCTCGGACAGGGGACTTTCCTACGAGCAGTACTTC. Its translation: CASSLPSDRGLSYEQYF. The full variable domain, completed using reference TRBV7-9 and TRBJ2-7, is DTGVSQNPRHKITKRGQNVTFRCDPISEHNRLYWYRQTLGQGPEFLTYFQNEAQLEKSRLLSDRFSAERPKGSFSTLEIQRTEQGDSAMYLCASSLPSDRGLSYEQYFGPGTRLTVT.

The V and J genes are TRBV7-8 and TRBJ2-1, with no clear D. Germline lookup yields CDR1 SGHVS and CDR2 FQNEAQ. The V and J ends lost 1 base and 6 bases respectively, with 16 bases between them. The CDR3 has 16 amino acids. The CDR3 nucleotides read TGTGCCAGCAGCTTAGTTTACCCGGGTTTCGGCAATGAGCAGTTCTTC. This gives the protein CASSLVYPGFGNEQFF.

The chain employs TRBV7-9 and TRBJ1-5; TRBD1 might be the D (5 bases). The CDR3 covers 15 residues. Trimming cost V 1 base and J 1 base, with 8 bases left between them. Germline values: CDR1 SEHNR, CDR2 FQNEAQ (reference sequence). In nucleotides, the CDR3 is TGTGCCAGCAGCTTAGGGGGGGACAGCAATCAGCCCCAGCATTTT. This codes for CASSLGGDSNQPQHF.

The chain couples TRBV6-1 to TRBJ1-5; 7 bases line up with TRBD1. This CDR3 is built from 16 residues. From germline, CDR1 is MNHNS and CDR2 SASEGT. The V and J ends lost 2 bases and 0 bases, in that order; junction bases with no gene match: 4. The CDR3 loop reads CASSENRGHSNQPQHF. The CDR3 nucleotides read TGTGCCAGCAGTGAAAACAGGGGACATAGCAATCAGCCCCAGCATTTT.

The CDR3 reads CASSVRGSDTGELFF. As DNA, the CDR3 is TGTGCCAGCAGCGTAAGGGGCTCGGACACCGGGGAGCTGTTTTTT. J is TRBJ2-2 and V is TRBV9, with D possibly TRBD1 on 5 matching bases. The CDR3 contains 15 residues. The V gene's germline CDR1 is SGDLS and CDR2 YYNGEE. Trimming took 1 base from V and 3 from J, leaving 10 bases between them.

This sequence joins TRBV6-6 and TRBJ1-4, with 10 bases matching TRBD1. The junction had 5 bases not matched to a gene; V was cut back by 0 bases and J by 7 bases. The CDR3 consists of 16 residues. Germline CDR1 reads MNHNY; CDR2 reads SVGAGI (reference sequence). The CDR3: CASSYSWDRGREKLFF. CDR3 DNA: TGTGCCAGCAGTTACTCCTGGGACAGGGGTCGTGAAAAACTGTTTTTT.